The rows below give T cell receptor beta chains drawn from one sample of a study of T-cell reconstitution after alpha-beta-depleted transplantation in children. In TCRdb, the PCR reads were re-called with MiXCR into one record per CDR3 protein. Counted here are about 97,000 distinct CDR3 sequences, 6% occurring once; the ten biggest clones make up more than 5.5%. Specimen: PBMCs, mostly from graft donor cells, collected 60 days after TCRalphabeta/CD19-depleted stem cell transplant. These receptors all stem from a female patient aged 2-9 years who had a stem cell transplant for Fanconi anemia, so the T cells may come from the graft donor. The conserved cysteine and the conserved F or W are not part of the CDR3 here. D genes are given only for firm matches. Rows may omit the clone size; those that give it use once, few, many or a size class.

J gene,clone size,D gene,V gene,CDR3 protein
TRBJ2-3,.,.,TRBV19,ASSIVPDTQY
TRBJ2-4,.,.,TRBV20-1,SARDRRGKNIQY
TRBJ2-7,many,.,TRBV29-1,SVCDRWDEQY
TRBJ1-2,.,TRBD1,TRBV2,ASQGQGTFGGYGYT
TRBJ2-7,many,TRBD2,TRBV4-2,ASSQDFQRGRNEQY
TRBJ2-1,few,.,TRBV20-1,SARVSKEKQF
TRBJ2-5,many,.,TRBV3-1,ASSQDTVKETQY
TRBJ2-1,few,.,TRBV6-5,ASSYSMNGDEQF
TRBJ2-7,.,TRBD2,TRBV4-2,ASSQGGLAGFNEQY
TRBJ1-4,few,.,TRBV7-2,ASSLIGRDGKLF
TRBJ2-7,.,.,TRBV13,ASSSGTLYEQY
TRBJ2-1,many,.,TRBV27,ASSPRLVPNEQF
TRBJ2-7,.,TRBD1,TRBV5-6,ASSLFLGQGAVEQY
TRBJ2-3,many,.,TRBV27,ASSLNRSQEGRNTDTQY
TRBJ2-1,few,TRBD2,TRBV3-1,ASSQSYVLTGEGEQF
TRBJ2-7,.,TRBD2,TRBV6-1,ASRRLAGSYEQY
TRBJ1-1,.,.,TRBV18,ASSPVTGHYTEAF